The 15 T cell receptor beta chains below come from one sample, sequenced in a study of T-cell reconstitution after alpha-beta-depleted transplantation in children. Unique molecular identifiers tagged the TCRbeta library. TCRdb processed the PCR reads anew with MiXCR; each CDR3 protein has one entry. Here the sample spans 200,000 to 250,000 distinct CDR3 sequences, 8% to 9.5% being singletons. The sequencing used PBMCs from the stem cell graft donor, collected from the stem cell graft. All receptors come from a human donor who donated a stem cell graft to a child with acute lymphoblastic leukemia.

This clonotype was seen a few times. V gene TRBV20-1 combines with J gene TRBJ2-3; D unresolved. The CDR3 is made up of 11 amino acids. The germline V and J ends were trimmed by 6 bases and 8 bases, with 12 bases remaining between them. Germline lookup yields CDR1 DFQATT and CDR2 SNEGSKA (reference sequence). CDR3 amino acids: CSAHLASTQYF. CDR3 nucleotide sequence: TGCAGTGCCCACCTGGCCAGTACGCAGTATTTT.

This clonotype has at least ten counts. This CDR3 reads CASSPTGGGLYEQYF. In DNA form, the CDR3 reads TGTGCCAGCAGCCCCACAGGGGGCGGCCTTTACGAGCAGTACTTC. The chain is built from TRBV7-2 and TRBJ2-7; TRBD1 agrees at 9 bases. V was pared by 5 bases and J by 4 bases, with 9 bases of the junction left unmatched. The CDR3 length is 15 residues. CDR1 SGHTA and CDR2 FQGNSA come from the germline V gene.

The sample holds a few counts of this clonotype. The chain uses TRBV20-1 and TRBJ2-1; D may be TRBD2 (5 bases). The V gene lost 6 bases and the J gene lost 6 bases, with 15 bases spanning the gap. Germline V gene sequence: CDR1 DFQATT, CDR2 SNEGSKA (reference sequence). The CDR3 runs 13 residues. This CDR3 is CSARPLTSNEQFF. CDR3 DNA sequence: TGCAGTGCGCGCCCGCTTACTAGCAATGAGCAGTTCTTC.

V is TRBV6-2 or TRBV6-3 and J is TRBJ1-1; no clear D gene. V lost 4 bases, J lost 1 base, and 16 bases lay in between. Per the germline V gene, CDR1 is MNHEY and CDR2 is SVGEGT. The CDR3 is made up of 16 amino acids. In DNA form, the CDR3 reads TGTGCCAGCAGTTCCTACATACCCGAACAGAACACTGAAGCTTTCTTT. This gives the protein CASSSYIPEQNTEAFF.

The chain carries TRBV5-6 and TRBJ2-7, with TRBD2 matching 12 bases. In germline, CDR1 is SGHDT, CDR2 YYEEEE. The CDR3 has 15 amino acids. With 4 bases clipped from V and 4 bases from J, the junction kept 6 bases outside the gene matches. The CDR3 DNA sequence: TGTGCCAGCAGCCAGGTGACTAGCGGGGGTTACGAGCAGTACTTC. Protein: CASSQVTSGGYEQYF.

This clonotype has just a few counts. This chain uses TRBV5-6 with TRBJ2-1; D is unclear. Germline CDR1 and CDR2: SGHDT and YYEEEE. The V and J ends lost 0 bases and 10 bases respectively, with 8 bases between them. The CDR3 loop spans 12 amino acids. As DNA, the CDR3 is TGTGCCAGCAGCTTGGGACGACGCGAGCAGTTCTTC. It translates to CASSLGRREQFF.

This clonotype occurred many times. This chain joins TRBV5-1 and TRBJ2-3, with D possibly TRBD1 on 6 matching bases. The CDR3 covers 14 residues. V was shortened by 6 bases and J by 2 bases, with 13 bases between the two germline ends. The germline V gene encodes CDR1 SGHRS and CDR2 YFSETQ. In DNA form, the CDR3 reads TGCGCCAGCAATTCGGGACACAACACAGATACGCAGTATTTT. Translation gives CASNSGHNTDTQYF.

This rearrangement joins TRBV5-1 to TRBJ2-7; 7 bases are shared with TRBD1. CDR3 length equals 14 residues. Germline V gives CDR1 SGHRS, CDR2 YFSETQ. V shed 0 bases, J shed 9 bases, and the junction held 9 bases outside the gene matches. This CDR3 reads CASSLGDREDGQYF. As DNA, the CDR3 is TGCGCCAGCAGCTTGGGTGACAGGGAAGACGGGCAGTACTTC.

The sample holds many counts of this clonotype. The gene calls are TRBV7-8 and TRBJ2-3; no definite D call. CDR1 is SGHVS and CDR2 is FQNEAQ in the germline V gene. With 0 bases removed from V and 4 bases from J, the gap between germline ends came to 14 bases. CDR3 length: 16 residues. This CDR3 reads CASSLASILGSDTQYF. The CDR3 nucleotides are TGTGCCAGCAGCTTAGCTTCCATTCTGGGATCAGATACGCAGTATTTT.

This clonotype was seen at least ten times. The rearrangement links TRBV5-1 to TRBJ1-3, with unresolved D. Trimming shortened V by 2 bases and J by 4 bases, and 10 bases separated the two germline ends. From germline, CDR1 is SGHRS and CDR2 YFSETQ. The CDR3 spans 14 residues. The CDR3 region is CASSFEGRGNTIYF. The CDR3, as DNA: TGCGCCAGCAGCTTCGAGGGTCGCGGAAACACCATATATTTT. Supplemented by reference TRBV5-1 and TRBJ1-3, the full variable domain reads KAGVTQTPRYLIKTRGQQVTLSCSPISGHRSVSWYQQTPGQGLQFLFEYFSETQRNKGNFPGRFSGRQFSNSRSEMNVSTLELGDSALYLCASSFEGRGNTIYFGEGSWLTVV.

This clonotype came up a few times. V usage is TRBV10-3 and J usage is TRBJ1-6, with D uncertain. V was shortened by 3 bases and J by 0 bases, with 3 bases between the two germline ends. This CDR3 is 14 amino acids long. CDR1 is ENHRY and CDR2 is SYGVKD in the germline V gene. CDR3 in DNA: TGTGCCATCAGTGACGGCTCCTATAATTCACCCCTCCACTTT. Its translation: CAISDGSYNSPLHF.

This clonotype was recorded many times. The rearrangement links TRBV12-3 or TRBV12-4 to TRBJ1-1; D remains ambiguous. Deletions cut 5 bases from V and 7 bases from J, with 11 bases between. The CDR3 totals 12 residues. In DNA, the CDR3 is TGTGCCAGCAGTCCCACCAGTCTTGAAGCTTTCTTT. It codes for CASSPTSLEAFF.

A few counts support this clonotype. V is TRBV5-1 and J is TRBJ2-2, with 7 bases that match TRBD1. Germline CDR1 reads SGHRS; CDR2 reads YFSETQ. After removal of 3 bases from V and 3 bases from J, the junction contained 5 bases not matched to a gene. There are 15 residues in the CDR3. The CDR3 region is CASSYQGDDTGELFF. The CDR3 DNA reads TGCGCCAGCAGCTATCAGGGGGACGACACCGGGGAGCTGTTTTTT.

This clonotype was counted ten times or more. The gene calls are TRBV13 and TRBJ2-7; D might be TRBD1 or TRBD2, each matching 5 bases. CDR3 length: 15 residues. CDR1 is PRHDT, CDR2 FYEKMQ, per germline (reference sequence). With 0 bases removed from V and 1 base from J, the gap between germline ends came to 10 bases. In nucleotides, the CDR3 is TGTGCCAGCAGCTTAGGGAGTGGGGGATCCTACGAGCAGTACTTC. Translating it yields CASSLGSGGSYEQYF.

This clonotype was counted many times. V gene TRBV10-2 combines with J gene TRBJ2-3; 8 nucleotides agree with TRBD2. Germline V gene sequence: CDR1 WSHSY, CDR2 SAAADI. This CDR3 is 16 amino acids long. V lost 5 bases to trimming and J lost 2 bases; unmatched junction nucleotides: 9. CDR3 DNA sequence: TGCGCCAGCAGTCCTACCTGGCGGGGGGTCACAGATACGCAGTATTTT. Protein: CASSPTWRGVTDTQYF.